The text below deals with one TCR beta chain. Trimming removed 4 bases from V and 6 bases from J; junction bases left unmatched: 11. The germline gives CDR1 GTSNPN, CDR2 SVGIG (reference sequence). CDR3 size: 15 residues. This specimen belongs to a study of blood T cell repertoires in COVID-19. Study summary: Some COVID-19 samples were acute and others convalescent; all came from the United States, Italy and Spain. The cDNA or gDNA used as material had been derived from T cells, B-cell-depleted T cells, or PBMCs.

Authors' methods: It was from reference gene primer amplification that nucleated cell counts were estimated. Assay: immunoSEQ multiplex PCR; the TCRdb copy retains only in-frame clones and omits some. D and trimming were read from the DNA, whereas the V and J calls and clone size are those reported in that table. Of about 130,000 clones listed, approximately 88% are singletons. This receptor was taken from a man aged 60 to 69 with acute or convalescent COVID-19. Sequences were obtained from peripheral blood. The J gene is TRBJ2-3, the V gene TRBV30, with 9 bases aligning to TRBD2. The CDR3 DNA is TGTGCCTGGAACGTGGTCAGGACTAGCGCCGATACGCAGTATTTT. Translating gives CAWNVVRTSADTQYF.